The T cell receptor (beta chain) under discussion was sequenced for a study of a mutant IDH1 vaccine in newly diagnosed glioma. Study context: The therapy given earlier, which was standard therapy, consisted of radiotherapy, temozolomide, or both, and most of the patients received both. Study-wide findings and caveats: Among patients, roughly 95% showed immune responses induced by the vaccine. Changes in the top peripheral T cell clonotypes seemingly had no bearing on pseudoprogression.

Stated time point: week 5, during vaccination. Doses of 300 ug of mutant IDH1 20-mer peptide were given with topical imiquimod. With 6 bases removed from V and 1 base from J, the gap between germline ends came to 12 bases. Per germline, CDR1 SGHVS and CDR2 FNYEAQ. The CDR3 has 14 residues. With regard to this clone: Its antigen is as yet unknown.

The data were produced by immunoSEQ multiplex PCR, yet TCRdb's version contains in-frame clones alone and is incomplete. The table lists 50,000 to 70,000 clones, around 82% of them singletons, with roughly 3.3% in the top ten. Sequences were derived from PBMCs, sampled from a glioma patient whose treatment included an IDH1 peptide vaccine. The sequence was collected from a woman aged 18-29 years with glioma. Some clones in this sample may be carry-over from other donors' samples. The chain is built from TRBV7-6 and TRBJ1-1, with D perhaps TRBD1 (5 bases). The CDR3 region is CASSPGLPNTEAFF. CDR3 in DNA: TGTGCCAGCAGTCCGGGACTTCCGAACACTGAAGCTTTCTTT.